This T cell receptor (beta chain) was recovered during a study of Ad26.COV2.S vaccination and SARS-CoV-2 variants (dated by TCRdb to the early 2020s). At the level of the whole study: Vaccine-arm donors were drawn from COV1001, a multicentre, randomized, double-blind, placebo-controlled phase I-IIa trial of Ad26.COV2.S in healthy adults. TCRbeta repertoire sequencing was used to assess the specificity and breadth of SARS-CoV-2-reactive T cell receptors after Ad26.COV2.S vaccination. Throughout the experiments and outcome assessment, investigators stayed blinded to trial group allocation. The TCR-sequenced set comprised around 30 samples: around 20 Ad26.COV2.S vaccine recipients, 5 placebo recipients and 8 SARS-CoV-2 convalescent individuals. Dosing of Ad26.COV2.S was intramuscular, at either 5x10^10 or 1x10^11 viral particles, delivered as one shot or as two shots spaced 56 days apart. Trial participants were randomized into five groups of five: low-dose or high-dose Ad26.COV2.S given once or twice, or placebo on both occasions. On the study overall, not on this receptor specifically: Substantial breadth of spike-specific CD8+ and CD4+ T cell responses was reported after vaccination. Ad26.COV2.S recipients had higher spike-specific TCR breadth than placebo recipients (P = 0.0014). The study was not powered to compare responses between vaccine doses or regimens. Vaccine and placebo recipients had similar non-spike TCR breadth, a finding consistent with the vaccine containing only spike. The authors noted that total T cell responses may have been underestimated by the TCR breadth and depth analyses.

The label giving this sample's treatment or condition can be read as: 15 to 20 received Ad26.COV2.S at low or high dose, single or two shots; 5 received placebo; per-sample allocation not given. For vaccine and placebo recipients, repertoires were sequenced using samples collected on day 63 after the first injection. Cohort 1b enrolled some 25 adults aged 18-55 years at a single site in Boston, USA, between 29 July and 7 August 2020. Ad26.COV2.S was a replication-incompetent adenovirus type 26 vector that expressed a prefusion-stabilized SARS-CoV-2 spike protein derived from the original Wuhan strain. Taken from cysteine to phenylalanine, the CDR3 has 17 residues. Only the CDR3 DNA is retained, 51 bases long and in frame from the first base. The germline V gene provides CDR1 SGHDT and CDR2 YYEEEE. Clipping removes 1 base from V and 2 bases from J, with 5 as the unmatched junction base count. The immunoSEQ Assay was used to sequence TCRbeta CDR3 regions. After extraction, genomic DNA underwent amplification by bias-controlled multiplex PCR, followed by high-throughput sequencing. Turning to the authors' computational methods: To quantify the absolute abundance of each unique TCRbeta CDR3 region, sequences were collapsed and filtered. Usable DNA was measured by amplifying reference genes present in all nucleated cells, and TCRbeta template counts were normalized to that usable DNA to estimate T cell fraction. Repertoire TCRs were annotated as SARS-CoV-2-specific by exact matching of V gene, CDR3 amino acid sequence and J gene to a known reactive TCR set. The reference SARS-CoV-2 TCR set was derived from MIRA and filtered for enrichment in COVID-19-positive ImmuneCODE repertoires, a step that removed public or cross-reactive TCRs. Using the MIRA antigens, annotated TCRs were further analysed by specific ORF or by position within an ORF. Breadth was defined as annotated unique rearrangements over total unique productive rearrangements; depth was the summed frequency of those rearrangements. Group comparisons of TCR breadth used two-sided Wilcoxon rank-sum tests. The table comes from immuneACCESS by way of TCRdb, which keeps in-frame sequences with V and J called. Part of the clones is missing from these tables; in studies checked, under half for an unresolved V gene and the rest for unknown reasons. The D gene and trimming were derived from the DNA, and the V and J assignments and clone size from that table. Here the sample has approximately 280,000 clones; 87% occur a single time. About 3.6% of the sample is held by the ten biggest clonotypes.

Regarding this clone: The specificity of this receptor is unknown. No much larger clone exists at a distance of one base, and base qualities are not known.

The sequence came from a person between 18 and 59 years old who received the Ad26.COV2.S COVID-19 vaccine or a placebo. The sequence is built from TRBV5-6 and TRBJ1-3, with 11 bases in between that match TRBD1. Source: peripheral blood, taken in a trial of Ad26.COV2.S vaccine versus placebo. Here is the DNA: TGTGCCAGCAGCTTGTTAGGACAGGGGGCTACTGGAAACACCATATATTTT. This gives the protein CASSLLGQGATGNTIYF.